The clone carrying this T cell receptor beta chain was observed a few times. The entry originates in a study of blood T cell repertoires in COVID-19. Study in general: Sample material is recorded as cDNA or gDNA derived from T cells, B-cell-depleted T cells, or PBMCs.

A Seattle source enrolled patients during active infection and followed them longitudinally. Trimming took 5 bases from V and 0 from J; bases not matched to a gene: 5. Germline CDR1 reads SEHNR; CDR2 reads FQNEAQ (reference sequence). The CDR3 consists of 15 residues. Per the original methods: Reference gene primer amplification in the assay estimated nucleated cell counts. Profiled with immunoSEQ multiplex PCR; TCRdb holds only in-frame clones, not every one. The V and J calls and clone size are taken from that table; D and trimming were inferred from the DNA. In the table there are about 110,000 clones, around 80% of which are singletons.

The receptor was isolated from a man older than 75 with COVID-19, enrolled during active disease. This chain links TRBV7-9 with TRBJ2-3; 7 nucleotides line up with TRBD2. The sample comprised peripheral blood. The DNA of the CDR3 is TGTGCCAGCAGCCTGAGCGGGATTAGCACAGATACGCAGTATTTT. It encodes CASSLSGISTDTQYF.